One sample yielded the 11 T cell receptor beta chains listed below, sequenced in a study of blood T cell repertoires in COVID-19. Here immunoSEQ multiplex PCR was the method, and the copy in TCRdb shows in-frame clones only, minus some. Altogether roughly 570,000 clones are present, approximately 88% being singletons, with the ten largest covering roughly 7.3%. The sequenced material came from peripheral blood. The receptors shown here come from a woman between 50 and 59 years old with COVID-19, enrolled during active disease.

This chain uses TRBV30 with TRBJ2-3; D not resolved. The CDR3 runs 11 residues. The V gene's germline CDR1 is GTSNPN and CDR2 SVGIG (reference sequence). Trimming left V 1 base short and J 4 bases short, with 3 bases between. DNA of the CDR3: TGTGCCTGGAGTGCTTCAGATACGCAGTATTTT. It yields the protein CAWSASDTQYF.

This clone was observed once. This chain links TRBV5-1 with TRBJ1-2, with 9 positions matching TRBD1. Per the germline V gene, CDR1 is SGHRS and CDR2 is YFSETQ. This CDR3 is 14 amino acids long. The ends lost 5 bases at V and 3 bases at J; junction bases unmatched: 5. This chain's CDR3 is CASRTGGLDYGYTF. CDR3 coding DNA: TGCGCCAGCAGGACAGGGGGATTGGACTATGGCTACACCTTC.

This sequence joins TRBV2 and TRBJ1-1; 7 nucleotides align to TRBD1. Unmatched junction bases numbered 7, after V lost 6 bases and J lost 0 bases. This CDR3 is 15 amino acids long. CDR1 SNHLY and CDR2 FYNNEI come from the germline V gene. Written as DNA, the CDR3 is TGTGCCAGCAGGGGGGACAGCGAGATGAACACTGAAGCTTTCTTT. It yields the protein CASRGDSEMNTEAFF. The full variable domain, with the rest looked up from reference TRBV2 and TRBJ1-1, is EPEVTQTPSHQVTQMGQEVILRCVPISNHLYFYWYRQILGQKVEFLVSFYNNEISEKSEIFDDQFSVERPDGSNFTLKIRSTKLEDSAMYFCASRGDSEMNTEAFFGQGTRLTVV.

The V and J genes are TRBV9 and TRBJ1-1; D perhaps matches TRBD1 (6 bases). This CDR3 contains 14 residues. Germline CDR1 is SGDLS and CDR2 is YYNGEE. V shed 0 bases and J shed 5 bases, with 11 bases lying between them. CDR3 coding DNA: TGTGCCAGCAGCGTAGCAGGGGACGGGACTGAAGCTTTCTTT. As protein: CASSVAGDGTEAFF.

The chain uses TRBV16 and TRBJ2-2, with a tentative D call TRBD1 (5 bases). Germline values: CDR1 KGHSY, CDR2 FQNENV. This CDR3 has 14 residues. The V end was cut by 4 bases, the J end by 5 bases, with 11 bases between. CDR3 residues: CASSLLTVTGELFF. DNA for the CDR3: TGTGCCAGCAGCCTTTTGACAGTTACCGGGGAGCTGTTTTTT.

The chain recombines TRBV2 with TRBJ2-3, with 8 bases fitting TRBD1. V lost 2 bases, J lost 3 bases, and 10 bases stayed unmatched. The CDR3 contains 17 residues. CDR1 SNHLY and CDR2 FYNNEI come from the germline V gene. The CDR3 DNA reads TGTGCCAGCAGTGAAACCCCGACAGGGGTTGGAACAGATACGCAGTATTTT. Protein: CASSETPTGVGTDTQYF.

CDR3 loop: CASSLNRDRGQGYTF. CDR3 nucleotide sequence: TGTGCCAGCAGCCTGAACAGGGACAGGGGGCAAGGCTACACCTTC. V is TRBV9 and J is TRBJ1-2; 12 bases are a match to TRBD1. This CDR3 has 15 residues. The ends lost 4 bases at V and 8 bases at J; junction bases unmatched: 9. CDR1 and CDR2 (germline): SGDLS, YYNGEE. The full variable domain, completed using reference TRBV9 and TRBJ1-2, is DSGVTQTPKHLITATGQRVTLRCSPRSGDLSVYWYQQSLDQGLQFLIQYYNGEERAKGNILERFSAQQFPDLHSELNLSSLELGDSALYFCASSLNRDRGQGYTFGSGTRLTVV.

Written as DNA, the CDR3 is TGTGCCAGCAGCTCCTCGGACAGGGATGATGAAAAACTGTTTTTT. Amino acids: CASSSSDRDDEKLFF. J is TRBJ1-4 and V is TRBV5-8; TRBD1 matches at 8 bases. The J segment lost 6 bases and the V segment lost 3 bases, leaving 7 bases of the junction unmatched. The germline CDR1 and CDR2 sequences are SGHTS and YDEGEE. CDR3 length: 15 residues.

This chain links TRBV20-1 with TRBJ2-3; D not resolved. The V end was cut by 8 bases, the J end by 4 bases, with 10 bases between. CDR1 DFQATT and CDR2 SNEGSKA come from the germline V gene (reference sequence). The CDR3 totals 11 residues. CDR3: CSMAEADTQYF. The CDR3 coding sequence is TGCAGTATGGCAGAAGCAGATACGCAGTATTTT.

The chain carries TRBV9 and TRBJ2-5, with 9 bases lining up with TRBD2. Germline lookup yields CDR1 SGDLS and CDR2 YYNGEE. This CDR3 spans 17 amino acids. J gave up 1 base and V 0 bases, and 7 bases lay outside the gene matches. Written as DNA, the CDR3 is TGTGCCAGCAGCGTAGGGAGTAGCGGGGGATTCCAAGAGACCCAGTACTTC. This codes for CASSVGSSGGFQETQYF.

V and J are TRBV7-8 and TRBJ1-2, with a tentative D call TRBD1 (6 bases). The CDR3 contains 20 residues. CDR1 is SGHVS and CDR2 is FQNEAQ in the germline V gene. Trimming stripped 4 bases from V and 4 bases from J, with 31 bases between. CDR3 residues: CASSSSRRGEGLSLLYGYTF. Written as DNA, the CDR3 is TGTGCCAGCAGCTCCTCCCGGAGGGGGGAGGGCCTTTCCCTTCTCTATGGCTACACCTTC.